This TCR beta chain was recorded in a study of T cells after yellow fever vaccination. This clonotype showed up just a few times. TCRdb reanalysed the 5' RACE reads using MiXCR and keeps one entry per CDR3 protein. Of about 130,000 distinct CDR3 sequences in the sample, about 8.8% were seen once. The V end lost 5 bases, the J end lost 0 bases, and 13 bases lay between the germline ends. CDR3 length: 15 residues. In germline, CDR1 is MDHEN, CDR2 SYDVKM. The sequences come from CD8+ T cells sorted from PBMCs, collected on the day of the yellow fever booster vaccination. This sequence was found in a man between 18 and 29 years old who received the YFV17D yellow fever vaccine. This chain links TRBV28 with TRBJ2-5; no reliable D call. The CDR3 region is CASSRIGTNQETQYF. The DNA of the CDR3 is TGTGCCAGCAGTAGGATAGGTACCAACCAAGAGACCCAGTACTTC.